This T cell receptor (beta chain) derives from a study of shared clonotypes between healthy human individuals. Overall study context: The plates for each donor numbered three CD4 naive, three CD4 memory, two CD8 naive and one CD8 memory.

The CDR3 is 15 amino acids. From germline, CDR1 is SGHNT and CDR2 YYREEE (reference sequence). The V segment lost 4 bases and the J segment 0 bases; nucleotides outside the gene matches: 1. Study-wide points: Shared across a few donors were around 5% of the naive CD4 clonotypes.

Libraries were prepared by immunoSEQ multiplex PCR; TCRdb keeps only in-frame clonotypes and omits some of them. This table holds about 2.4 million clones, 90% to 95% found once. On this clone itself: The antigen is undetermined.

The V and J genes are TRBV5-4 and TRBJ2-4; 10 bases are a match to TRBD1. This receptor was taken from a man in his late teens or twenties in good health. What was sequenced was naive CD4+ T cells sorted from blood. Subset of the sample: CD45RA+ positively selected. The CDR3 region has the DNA TGTGCCAGCAGCCGGGACAGGGGAGCCAAAAACATTCAGTACTTC. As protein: CASSRDRGAKNIQYF.